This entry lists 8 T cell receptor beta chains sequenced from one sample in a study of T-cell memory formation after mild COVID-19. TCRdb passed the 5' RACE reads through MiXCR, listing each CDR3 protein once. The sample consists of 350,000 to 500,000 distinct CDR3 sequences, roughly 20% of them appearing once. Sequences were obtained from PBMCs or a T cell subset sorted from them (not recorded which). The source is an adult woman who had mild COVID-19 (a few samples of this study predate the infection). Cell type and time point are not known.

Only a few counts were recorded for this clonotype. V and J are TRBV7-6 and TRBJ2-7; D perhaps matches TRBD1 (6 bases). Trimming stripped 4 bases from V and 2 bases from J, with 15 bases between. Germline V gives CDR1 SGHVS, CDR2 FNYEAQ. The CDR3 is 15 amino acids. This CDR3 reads CASSSGTGQAYEQYF. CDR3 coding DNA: TGTGCCAGCAGCTCTGGAACAGGGCAGGCCTACGAGCAGTACTTC.

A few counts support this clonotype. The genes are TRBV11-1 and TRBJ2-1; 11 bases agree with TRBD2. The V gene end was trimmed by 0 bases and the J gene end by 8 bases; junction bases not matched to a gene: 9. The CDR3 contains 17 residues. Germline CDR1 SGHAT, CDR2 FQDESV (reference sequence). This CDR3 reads CASSLAVLAGVGHEQFF. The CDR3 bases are TGTGCCAGCAGCTTAGCTGTACTAGCGGGAGTTGGACATGAGCAGTTCTTC.

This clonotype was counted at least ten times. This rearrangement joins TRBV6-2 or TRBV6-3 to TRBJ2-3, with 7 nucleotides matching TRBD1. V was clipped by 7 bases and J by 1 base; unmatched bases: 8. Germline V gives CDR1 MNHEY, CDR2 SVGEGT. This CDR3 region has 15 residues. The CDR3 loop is CASNIETGGTDTQYF. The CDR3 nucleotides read TGTGCCAGCAACATCGAAACAGGGGGCACAGATACGCAGTATTTT.

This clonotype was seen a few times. The CDR3 region is CASSTQPSSYEQYF. DNA for the CDR3: TGCGCCAGCAGCACCCAGCCTTCCTCCTACGAGCAGTACTTC. The chain has TRBV5-1 and TRBJ2-7; D is unclear. CDR3 size: 14 residues. Germline CDR1 reads SGHRS; CDR2 reads YFSETQ. Trimming removed 4 bases at V and 0 bases at J, with 11 bases between.

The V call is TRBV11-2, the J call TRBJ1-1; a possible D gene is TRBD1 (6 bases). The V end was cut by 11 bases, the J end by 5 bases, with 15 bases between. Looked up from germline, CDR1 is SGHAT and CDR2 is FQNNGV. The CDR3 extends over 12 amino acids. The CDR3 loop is CASRGAPTEAFF. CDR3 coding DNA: TGTGCCTCACGGGGGGCACCGACTGAAGCTTTCTTT. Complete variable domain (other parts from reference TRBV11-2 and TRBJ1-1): EAGVAQSPRYKIIEKRQSVAFWCNPISGHATLYWYQQILGQGPKLLIQFQNNGVVDDSQLPKDRFSAERLKGVDSTLKIQPAKLEDSAVYLCASRGAPTEAFFGQGTRLTVV.

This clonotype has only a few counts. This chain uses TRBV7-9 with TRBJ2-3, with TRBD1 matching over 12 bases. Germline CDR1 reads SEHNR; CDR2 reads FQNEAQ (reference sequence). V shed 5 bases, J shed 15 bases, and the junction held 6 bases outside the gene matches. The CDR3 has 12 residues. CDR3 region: CASSMGTGGAYF. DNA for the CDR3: TGTGCCAGCAGCATGGGGACAGGGGGCGCTTATTTT.

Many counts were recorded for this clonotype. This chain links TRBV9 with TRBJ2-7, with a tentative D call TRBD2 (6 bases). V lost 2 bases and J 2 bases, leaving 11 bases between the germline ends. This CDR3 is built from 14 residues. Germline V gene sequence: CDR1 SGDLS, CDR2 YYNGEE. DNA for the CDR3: TGTGCCAGCAGCGTCGGGACTGCAACCTACGAGCAGTACTTC. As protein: CASSVGTATYEQYF.

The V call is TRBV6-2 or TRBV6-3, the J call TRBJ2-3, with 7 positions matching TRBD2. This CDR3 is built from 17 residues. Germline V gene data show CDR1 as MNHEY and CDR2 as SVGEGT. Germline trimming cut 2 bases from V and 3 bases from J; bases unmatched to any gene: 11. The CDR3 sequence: CASSYPSGVGGTDTQYF. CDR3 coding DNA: TGTGCCAGCAGTTACCCCAGCGGGGTCGGAGGTACAGATACGCAGTATTTT.